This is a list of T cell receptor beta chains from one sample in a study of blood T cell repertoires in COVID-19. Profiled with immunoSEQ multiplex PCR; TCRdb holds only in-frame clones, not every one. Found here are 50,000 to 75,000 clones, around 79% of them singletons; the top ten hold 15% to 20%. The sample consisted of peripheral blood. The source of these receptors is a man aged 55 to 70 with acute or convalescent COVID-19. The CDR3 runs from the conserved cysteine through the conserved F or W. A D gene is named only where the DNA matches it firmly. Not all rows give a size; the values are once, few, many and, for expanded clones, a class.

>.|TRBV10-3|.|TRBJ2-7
TGTGCCATCAGTGAGACAACAGGCAGGGGTGGCCACGAGCAGTACTTC
CAISETTGRGGHEQYF
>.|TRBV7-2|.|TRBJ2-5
TGTGCCAGCAGCATCCGACAGAAAGAGACCCAGTACTTC
CASSIRQKETQYF
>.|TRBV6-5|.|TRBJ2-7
TGTGCCAGCAGTTCTTCAGACTGGCGAATCTACGAGCAGTACTTC
CASSSSDWRIYEQYF
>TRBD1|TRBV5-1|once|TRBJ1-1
TGCGCCAGCAGCTTGGGGACAGGGGGCCCTGAAGCTTTCTTT
CASSLGTGGPEAFF
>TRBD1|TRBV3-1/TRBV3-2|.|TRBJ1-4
TGTGCCAGTCAGCCGGGACAGGGGCAAAAAACTAATGAAAAACTGTTTTTT
CASQPGQGQKTNEKLFF
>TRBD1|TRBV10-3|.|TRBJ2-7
TGTGCCGGTGGGACAGGAGCCTACGAGCAGTACTTC
CAGGTGAYEQYF
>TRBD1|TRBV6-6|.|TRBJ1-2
TGTGCCAGCAGTTCTACTGGGACAGGCGTCTATGGCTACACCTTC
CASSSTGTGVYGYTF
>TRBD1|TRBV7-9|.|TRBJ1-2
TGTGCCAGCAGCTCCCGGGACAGGGGGCTTCATGGCTACACCTTC
CASSSRDRGLHGYTF
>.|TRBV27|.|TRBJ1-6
TGTGCCCCCCCCAGGGAGGGAAGATGTTCACCCCTCCACTTT
CAPPREGRCSPLHF
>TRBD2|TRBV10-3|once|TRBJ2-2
TGTGCCATCCCTCGACTAGCGGAGAACACCGGGGAGCTGTTTTTT
CAIPRLAENTGELFF
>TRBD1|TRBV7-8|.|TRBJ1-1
TGTGCCAGCAGCTTAACCGGACAGGTCGGGGCTTTCTTT
CASSLTGQVGAFF
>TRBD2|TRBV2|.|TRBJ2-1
TGTGCCAGCGGACTAGCGGGCGGGAGGAATGAGCAGTTCTTC
CASGLAGGRNEQFF
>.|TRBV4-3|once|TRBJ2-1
TGCGCCAGCAGCCAAGAGTGGGGTCGGGAGCTTAGCTCCTACAATGAGCAGTTCTTC
CASSQEWGRELSSYNEQFF
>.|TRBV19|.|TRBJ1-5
TGTGCCAGTAGTAAGGACACCGCTGGATATAGCAATCAGCCCCAGCATTTT
CASSKDTAGYSNQPQHF
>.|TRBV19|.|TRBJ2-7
TGTGCCAGTAGTATCCGGCTAGCGATCGAGCAGTACTTC
CASSIRLAIEQYF
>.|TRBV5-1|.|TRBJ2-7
TGCGCCAGCAGCCAGAGTGGAGGTGGGTACGAGCAGTACTTC
CASSQSGGGYEQYF
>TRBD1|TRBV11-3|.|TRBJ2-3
TGTGCCAGCGCCTTACAGGGGGGCACAGATACGCAGTATTTT
CASALQGGTDTQYF
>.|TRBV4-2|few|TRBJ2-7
TGTGCCAGCAGCCAAGATCTCTATGCGGGGCGGTCCTACGAGCAGTACTTC
CASSQDLYAGRSYEQYF
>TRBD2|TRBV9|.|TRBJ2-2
TGTGCCAGCAGCGCTAGCGGGAGTAGCACCGGGGAGCTGTTTTTT
CASSASGSSTGELFF
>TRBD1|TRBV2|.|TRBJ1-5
TGTGCCAGCCGCCGGACAGGGGTTGGGCAGCCCCAGCATTTT
CASRRTGVGQPQHF
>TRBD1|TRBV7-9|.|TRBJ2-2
TGTGCCAGCAGCCGCGGCAGGGGGCAAAACACCGGGGAGCTGTTTTTT
CASSRGRGQNTGELFF
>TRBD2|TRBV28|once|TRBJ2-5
TGTGCCAGCACCATCCCGGGACTAGCGGCGAGCGGGACCCAGTACTTC
CASTIPGLAASGTQYF
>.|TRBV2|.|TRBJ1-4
TGTGCCAGCAGTGAAATCAGGGCTAATGAAAAACTGTTTTTT
CASSEIRANEKLFF
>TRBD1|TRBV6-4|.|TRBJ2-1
TGTGCCAGCAGTGACCTGGACAGGGGAACCCACAATGAGCAGTTCTTC
CASSDLDRGTHNEQFF
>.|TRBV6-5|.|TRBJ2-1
TGTGCCAGCAGTTTAGACGGGAGTCGTAATGAGCAGTTCTTC
CASSLDGSRNEQFF
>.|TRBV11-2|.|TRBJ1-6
TGTGCCAGCCGACAGGCTAATAATTCACCCCTCCACTTT
CASRQANNSPLHF
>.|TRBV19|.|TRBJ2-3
TGTGCCAGTAGTATAGTCCCGGAGGAGACGCAGTATTTT
CASSIVPEETQYF
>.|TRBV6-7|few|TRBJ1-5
TGTGCCAGCAGTTACTTTTACAATCAGCCCCAGCATTTT
CASSYFYNQPQHF
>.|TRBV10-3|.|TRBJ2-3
TGTGCCATCAGTGGTCGGTCGGGCACAGATACGCAGTATTTT
CAISGRSGTDTQYF
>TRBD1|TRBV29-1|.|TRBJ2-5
TGCAGCGTTACTCTAGGGACAGGGGTGTGGGAGACCCAGTACTTC
CSVTLGTGVWETQYF
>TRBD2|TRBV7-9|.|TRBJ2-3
TGTGCCAGCAGCTTAGTAGCGGGCTCGCACGGCACAGATACGCAGTATTTT
CASSLVAGSHGTDTQYF
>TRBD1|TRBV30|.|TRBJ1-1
TGTGCCTGGAGTCCCCTGAGACAGGGTATTCCGGCTTTCTTT
CAWSPLRQGIPAFF
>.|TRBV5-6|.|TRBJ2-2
TGTGCCAGCAGCTCGAATAGTGCCCCCACGAACACCGGGGAGCTGTTTTTT
CASSSNSAPTNTGELFF
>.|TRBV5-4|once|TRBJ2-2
TGTGCCAGCAGCCGTGAGGCCGGGGAGCTGTTTTTT
CASSREAGELFF
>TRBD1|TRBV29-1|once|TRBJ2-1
TGCAGCGTTGGACTTGGAGGACAGGGGGCGGTCAATGAGCAGTTCTTC
CSVGLGGQGAVNEQFF
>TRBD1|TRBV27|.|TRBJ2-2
TGTGCCAGCAGCCAGACAGGGTACGGGGAGCTGTTTTTT
CASSQTGYGELFF
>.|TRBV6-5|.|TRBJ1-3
TGTGCCAGCAGTTACTCGAGTCAGGTAAATGGAAACACCATATATTTT
CASSYSSQVNGNTIYF
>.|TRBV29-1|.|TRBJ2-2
TGCAGCGCGGCGGGACAACCGAACACCGGGGAGCTGTTTTTT
CSAAGQPNTGELFF
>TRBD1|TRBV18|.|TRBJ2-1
TGTGCCAGCTCACCACCGGACAGGGCTTACAATGAGCAGTTCTTC
CASSPPDRAYNEQFF
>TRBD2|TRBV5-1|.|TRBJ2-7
TGCGCCAGCAGCTTGTTCGGGGGGTACTCCTACGAGCAGTACTTC
CASSLFGGYSYEQYF
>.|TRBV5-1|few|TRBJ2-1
TGCGCCAGCAGCTTGGGGCTTGACAATGAGCAGTTCTTC
CASSLGLDNEQFF
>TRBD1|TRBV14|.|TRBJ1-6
TGTGCCAGCAGCCCTCTTTCGACAGGGCTAGGGAATTCACCCCTCCACTTT
CASSPLSTGLGNSPLHF
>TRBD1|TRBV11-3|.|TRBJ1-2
TGTGCCAGCAGCCCCGAGGGACAGGGAAACTATGGCTACACCTTC
CASSPEGQGNYGYTF
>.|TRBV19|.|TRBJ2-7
TGTGCCAGTAGTGTAGCGGTCTCCTACGAGCAGTACTTC
CASSVAVSYEQYF
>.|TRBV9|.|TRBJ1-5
TGTGCCAGCAGCGTAGGAGGGGGGGGTCAGCCCCAGCATTTT
CASSVGGGGQPQHF
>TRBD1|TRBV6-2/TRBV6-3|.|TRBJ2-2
TGTGCCAGCAGTTTTGGGACAGGGGGGGCCGGGGAGCTGTTTTTT
CASSFGTGGAGELFF
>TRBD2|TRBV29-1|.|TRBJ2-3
TGCAGCGTTGATGGAGTAGCGGGAGACGCAGATACGCAGTATTTT
CSVDGVAGDADTQYF
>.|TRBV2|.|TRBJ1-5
TGTGCCAGCAGTGAAGGCAGGGTAGGGAATCAGCCCCAGCATTTT
CASSEGRVGNQPQHF
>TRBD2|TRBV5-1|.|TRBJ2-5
TGCGCCAGCAGCTTGGCATCTAGCGGGAGCCAGACCCAGTACTTC
CASSLASSGSQTQYF
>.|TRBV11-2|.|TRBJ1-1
TGTGCCAGCAGCTCAGGACACATCTTGAACACTGAAGCTTTCTTT
CASSSGHILNTEAFF
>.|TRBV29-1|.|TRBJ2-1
TGCAGCGTTGCAACGGGTGTCAACAATGAGCAGTTCTTC
CSVATGVNNEQFF
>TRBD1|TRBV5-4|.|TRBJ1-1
TGTGCCAGCAGCTCGGGACAGGGCGTAGTTGTCACTGAAGCTTTCTTT
CASSSGQGVVVTEAFF
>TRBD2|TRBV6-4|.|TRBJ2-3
TGTGCCAGCAGTGAAGCGGGAGGGAACGCAGATACGCAGTATTTT
CASSEAGGNADTQYF
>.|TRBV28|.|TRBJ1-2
TGTGCCAGCAGTTTACGGGGTCCTAACTATGGCTACACCTTC
CASSLRGPNYGYTF
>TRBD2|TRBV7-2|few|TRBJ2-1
TGTGCCAGCAGCTTAGTGTCGACTAGCGGGAGGCTTCGCTACAATGAGCAGTTCTTC
CASSLVSTSGRLRYNEQFF